These 23 T cell receptor beta chains originate from one sample sequenced in a study of cytomegalovirus exposure and HLA in healthy donors. A multiplex PCR was run with 60 Vbeta primers and 13 Jbeta primers. Assay: immunoSEQ multiplex PCR; the TCRdb copy retains only in-frame clones and omits some. The table has about 74,000 clones, approximately 70% seen once. Material for sequencing was PBMCs. Every receptor here comes from a woman in her thirties or forties in good health and CMV-seropositive.

This chain links TRBV9 with TRBJ1-4; D remains ambiguous. CDR1 and CDR2 from the germline V gene are SGDLS and YYNGEE. The V and J ends lost 3 bases and 0 bases respectively, with 15 bases between them. This CDR3 has 17 amino acids. CDR3 in amino acids: CASSGGSGTATNEKLFF. As DNA, the CDR3 is TGTGCCAGCAGCGGAGGGTCGGGTACCGCAACTAATGAAAAACTGTTTTTT.

This chain joins TRBV5-1 and TRBJ2-1; 7 bases fit TRBD1. Germline CDR1 and CDR2: SGHRS and YFSETQ. The CDR3 is made up of 15 amino acids. Trimming at V came to 0 bases and at J to 1 base, leaving 1 base not matched to a gene. This chain's CDR3 is CASSLGGQSYNEQFF. The DNA of the CDR3 is TGCGCCAGCAGCTTGGGGGGACAGTCCTACAATGAGCAGTTCTTC.

This chain joins TRBV30 and TRBJ2-7; 10 positions agree with TRBD1. The CDR3 totals 17 residues. From germline, CDR1 is GTSNPN and CDR2 SVGIG (reference sequence). After removal of 3 bases from V and 0 bases from J, the junction contained 11 bases not matched to a gene. CDR3 in amino acids: CAWSTGQGGRGSYEQYF. As DNA, the CDR3 is TGTGCCTGGAGCACCGGACAGGGGGGAAGGGGCTCCTACGAGCAGTACTTC.

This chain joins TRBV5-1 and TRBJ2-5; 11 positions agree with TRBD2. Unmatched junction bases numbered 4, after V lost 4 bases and J lost 5 bases. Germline CDR1 reads SGHRS; CDR2 reads YFSETQ. CDR3 length: 14 amino acids. CDR3 nucleotide sequence: TGCGCCAGCAGCCAGAGGACTAGCGGGGAGACCCAGTACTTC. Translating gives CASSQRTSGETQYF.

The chain combines TRBV10-3 with TRBJ1-2; 7 positions agree with TRBD1. This CDR3 is built from 18 residues. Trimming at V came to 6 bases and at J to 0 bases, leaving 16 bases not matched to a gene. Germline lookup yields CDR1 ENHRY and CDR2 SYGVKD. The CDR3 DNA follows: TGTGCCATCAGCTTATCGCCGGGACAGCAGAATTCTAACTATGGCTACACCTTC. This encodes CAISLSPGQQNSNYGYTF.

The DNA for the CDR3 is TGTGCCAGCAGTTACTCGGGGACTAGCGGGGGGGGCGAGCAGTACTTC. Translation: CASSYSGTSGGGEQYF. The chain has TRBV6-5 and TRBJ2-7; 16 bases agree with TRBD2. The V gene's germline CDR1 is MNHEY and CDR2 SVGAGI. This CDR3 region has 16 residues. J lost 6 bases, V lost 0 bases, and 2 bases had no gene match.

This clone was counted a few times. This chain connects TRBV28 to TRBJ2-7; D might be TRBD1 (7 bases). CDR1 is MDHEN and CDR2 is SYDVKM in the germline V gene. The V end was cut by 3 bases, the J end by 2 bases, with 14 bases between. The CDR3 covers 15 residues. In DNA form, the CDR3 reads TGTGCCAGCAGTTTTTCTTCAGGGGGGCCCTACGAGCAGTACTTC. Amino acid sequence: CASSFSSGGPYEQYF.

Concerning this clone itself: The same CDR3 also results from other DNA sequences found in this sample. V is TRBV10-3 and J is TRBJ2-1; D gene uncertain. V dropped 6 bases and J dropped 5 bases, with 8 bases sitting between them. The CDR3 has 12 amino acids. Germline V CDR1 and CDR2: ENHRY, SYGVKD. The CDR3 coding sequence is TGTGCCATCAGGACTGTTAACAATGAGCAGTTCTTC. This sequence encodes CAIRTVNNEQFF.

J is TRBJ1-6 and V is TRBV30; tentative D call: TRBD1 (6 bases). The V and J ends lost 5 bases and 3 bases respectively, with 14 bases between them. The CDR3 runs to 15 residues. CDR1 is GTSNPN, CDR2 SVGIG, per germline (reference sequence). CDR3 loop: CAWGGIQGYNSPLHF. CDR3 nucleotide sequence: TGTGCCTGGGGCGGTATACAGGGCTATAATTCACCCCTCCACTTT.

The genes are TRBV19 and TRBJ2-2; no reliable D call. With 5 bases removed from V and 6 bases from J, the gap between germline ends came to 10 bases. CDR3 length: 13 amino acids. Germline-derived CDR1 and CDR2 are LNHDA and SQIVND (reference sequence). The CDR3 DNA reads TGTGCCAGTAGTCCCTTAGATCCCGGGGAGCTGTTTTTT. Translated, it gives CASSPLDPGELFF.

This rearrangement joins TRBV5-1 to TRBJ2-7; a weak D match, TRBD1 (6 bases). Germline V gene lookup returns CDR1 SGHRS and CDR2 YFSETQ. V dropped 4 bases and J dropped 4 bases, with 18 bases sitting between them. The CDR3 covers 15 residues. CDR3 region: CASSHGRTGQYEQYF. CDR3 nucleotide sequence: TGCGCCAGCAGCCATGGCAGAACAGGGCAATACGAGCAGTACTTC.

The rearrangement links TRBV5-1 to TRBJ2-3; maybe TRBD1 (6 bases). CDR1 SGHRS and CDR2 YFSETQ come from the germline V gene. V was shortened by 5 bases and J by 6 bases, with 19 bases between the two germline ends. This CDR3 is built from 15 residues. In DNA, the CDR3 is TGCGCCAGCAGTGGGGTGGGGGCCGCCTCGGATACGCAGTATTTT. It specifies CASSGVGAASDTQYF.

This clone was observed a few times. The rearrangement uses TRBV18 and TRBJ2-2; 8 positions agree with TRBD1. The CDR3 is 18 amino acids. Germline V gene lookup returns CDR1 KGHSH and CDR2 LQKENI. Trimming cost V 3 bases and J 1 base; bases outside gene matches: 10. CDR3 DNA: TGTGCCAGCTCACCCAAGCCGCCGGGACAGGTGAACACCGGGGAGCTGTTTTTT. Protein product: CASSPKPPGQVNTGELFF.

V and J are TRBV5-1 and TRBJ2-1; D unresolved. The CDR3 is made up of 13 amino acids. The V gene lost 2 bases and the J gene lost 6 bases, with 9 bases spanning the gap. Germline CDR1 is SGHRS and CDR2 is YFSETQ. As DNA, the CDR3 is TGCGCCAGCAGCTTCATACCAGGCAATGAGCAGTTCTTC. This encodes CASSFIPGNEQFF. Based on the CDR3 plus reference TRBV5-1 and TRBJ2-1, the full variable domain is KAGVTQTPRYLIKTRGQQVTLSCSPISGHRSVSWYQQTPGQGLQFLFEYFSETQRNKGNFPGRFSGRQFSNSRSEMNVSTLELGDSALYLCASSFIPGNEQFFGPGTRLTVL.

A note on this clone: This sample includes further DNA sequences coding for the same CDR3. The chain uses TRBV6-5 and TRBJ1-2, with TRBD1 matching over 10 bases. The CDR3 is 16 amino acids. CDR1 is MNHEY, CDR2 SVGAGI, per germline. The V gene end was trimmed by 0 bases and the J gene end by 2 bases; junction bases not matched to a gene: 3. The chain's CDR3 is CASSYSRTGGNYGYTF. The CDR3 nucleotides are TGTGCCAGCAGTTACTCCCGGACAGGGGGAAACTATGGCTACACCTTC.

Concerning this clone itself: Within the sample, other DNA sequences also encode this same CDR3. V usage is TRBV6-6 and J usage is TRBJ2-3; the D gene is possibly TRBD2 (5 bases). Trimming took 4 bases from V and 0 from J, leaving 14 bases between them. The CDR3 is 16 residues long. The V gene's germline CDR1 is MNHNY and CDR2 SVGAGI (reference sequence). The CDR3 DNA reads TGTGCCAGCAGTTCCCAGCTAGCAGCTAGCACAGATACGCAGTATTTT. Translated, it gives CASSSQLAASTDTQYF.

This clone was seen just once. The gene calls are TRBV18 and TRBJ2-7, with TRBD2 identical over 11 bases. The CDR3 length is 16 residues. V shed 3 bases and J 4 bases; nucleotides not matched to a gene: 8. Germline V gene lookup returns CDR1 KGHSH and CDR2 LQKENI. The CDR3 nucleotides are TGTGCCAGCTCACCTTCCATAGCGGGAGGGAGGTACGAGCAGTACTTC. Translation gives CASSPSIAGGRYEQYF.

Judged by abundance, this clone is medium-sized. This chain connects TRBV10-3 to TRBJ1-2; TRBD1 might be the D (6 bases). Trimming shortened V by 9 bases and J by 4 bases, and 15 bases separated the two germline ends. The CDR3 totals 13 residues. The germline gives CDR1 ENHRY, CDR2 SYGVKD. The CDR3 sequence is CAIGQSPTYGYTF. In DNA, the CDR3 is TGTGCCATAGGACAGTCACCAACCTATGGCTACACCTTC.

The chain has TRBV30 and TRBJ2-7, with D possibly being TRBD2 (7 bases). Looked up from germline, CDR1 is GTSNPN and CDR2 is SVGIG (reference sequence). V was cut by 2 bases and J by 4 bases, with 12 bases left in between. This CDR3 comprises 13 residues. Here the CDR3 reads CAWSNGGAYEQYF. CDR3 nucleotide sequence: TGTGCCTGGAGTAATGGGGGGGCTTACGAGCAGTACTTC.

The V and J genes are TRBV7-8 and TRBJ1-4, with D unclear. The CDR3 sequence is 16 residues long. Trimming pared 0 bases from V and 5 bases from J, leaving 13 bases between. CDR1 is SGHVS, CDR2 FQNEAQ, per germline. DNA of the CDR3: TGTGCCAGCAGCTTAGCGGGAGTCGGGCAGAATGAAAAACTGTTTTTT. Translating it yields CASSLAGVGQNEKLFF.

This clone was picked up many times. V gene TRBV7-2 combines with J gene TRBJ1-1, with 9 bases matching TRBD1. The CDR3 runs to 15 residues. V shed 6 bases and J 3 bases; nucleotides not matched to a gene: 8. CDR1 SGHTA and CDR2 FQGNSA come from the germline V gene. The CDR3 DNA reads as TGTGCCAGCAGTCCCACAGGGGGCTGGGACACTGAAGCTTTCTTT. Its translation: CASSPTGGWDTEAFF.

The V and J genes are TRBV7-9 and TRBJ2-3; 14 nucleotides line up with TRBD2. CDR3 length: 17 amino acids. The germline V gene encodes CDR1 SEHNR and CDR2 FQNEAQ (reference sequence). V was pared by 3 bases and J by 6 bases, with 8 bases of the junction left unmatched. DNA for the CDR3: TGTGCCAGCAGCTTCCCCGGGACTAGCGGGAGTGGGGATACGCAGTATTTT. Protein product: CASSFPGTSGSGDTQYF.

This chain joins TRBV30 and TRBJ2-3; D not resolved. Germline CDR1 is GTSNPN and CDR2 is SVGIG (reference sequence). Deletions cut 5 bases from V and 4 bases from J, with 10 bases between. CDR3 size: 12 residues. CDR3 in DNA: TGTGCCTGGGCTCTCCAGGCAGATACGCAGTATTTT. Translating gives CAWALQADTQYF.